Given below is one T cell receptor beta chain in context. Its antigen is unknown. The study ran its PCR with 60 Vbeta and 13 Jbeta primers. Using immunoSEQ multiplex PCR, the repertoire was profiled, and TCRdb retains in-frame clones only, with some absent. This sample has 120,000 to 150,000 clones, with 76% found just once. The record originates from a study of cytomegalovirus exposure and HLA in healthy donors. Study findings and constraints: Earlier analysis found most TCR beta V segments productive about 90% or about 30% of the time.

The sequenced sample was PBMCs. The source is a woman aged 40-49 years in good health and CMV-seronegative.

This CDR3 is CAWMRQDNTEAFF. The CDR3 DNA reads TGTGCCTGGATGAGACAGGATAACACTGAAGCTTTCTTT. This chain connects TRBV30 to TRBJ1-1; D is possibly TRBD1 (6 bases). Germline-derived CDR1 and CDR2 are GTSNPN and SVGIG (reference sequence). V dropped 4 bases and J dropped 2 bases, with 11 bases sitting between them. The CDR3 has 13 residues.